The TCR beta chain described here comes from a study of CD8+CD57+ T cells in acquired aplastic anemia. Researchers used genomic DNA as the template to profile TCR beta VDJ and CDR3. One entry per CDR3 protein, called by TCRdb with MiXCR from the reads. This sample has more than 150,000 distinct CDR3 sequences, with just over 45% found just once. Germline CDR1 MNHEY, CDR2 SMNVEV (reference sequence). V lost 1 base to trimming and J lost 2 bases; unmatched junction nucleotides: 7. The CDR3 runs 16 residues. The TCR sequence derives from a human donor in good health. The chain carries TRBV27 and TRBJ2-5, with 7 bases matching TRBD2. Sequenced material: sorted CD4+, CD8+, or CD8+CD57+ T cells (not recorded which) from PBMCs. The CDR3 protein is CASSLWAGAKQETQYF. CDR3 DNA sequence: TGTGCCAGCAGTTTATGGGCGGGAGCAAAGCAAGAGACCCAGTACTTC.